This T cell receptor beta chain was identified during a study of T cells after somatic rescue of genetic block. This CDR3 comprises 15 residues. Unmatched junction bases numbered 4, after V lost 3 bases and J lost 2 bases. Germline lookup yields CDR1 KGHSH and CDR2 LQKENI. The data were produced by immunoSEQ multiplex PCR, yet TCRdb's version contains in-frame clones alone and is incomplete. The profile shows about 67,000 clones, about 90% of them singletons. The source material was peripheral blood mononuclear cells (PBMCs). V gene TRBV18 combines with J gene TRBJ2-3, with 8 bases fitting TRBD2. The sequence was obtained from a man between 40 and 49 years old. The CDR3, as DNA: TGTGCCAGCTCACCCAGCGGGAGCTCCACAGATACGCAGTATTTT. Translation gives CASSPSGSSTDTQYF.